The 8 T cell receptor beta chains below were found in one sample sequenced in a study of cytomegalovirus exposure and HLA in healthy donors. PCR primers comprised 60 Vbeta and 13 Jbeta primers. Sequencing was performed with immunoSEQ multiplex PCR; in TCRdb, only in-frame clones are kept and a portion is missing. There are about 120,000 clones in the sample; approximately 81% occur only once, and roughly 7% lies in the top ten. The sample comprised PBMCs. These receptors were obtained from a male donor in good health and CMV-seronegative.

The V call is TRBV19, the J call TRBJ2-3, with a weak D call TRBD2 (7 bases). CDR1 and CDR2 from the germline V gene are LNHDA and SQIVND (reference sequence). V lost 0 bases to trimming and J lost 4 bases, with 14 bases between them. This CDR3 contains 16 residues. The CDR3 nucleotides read TGTGCCAGTAGTATAGAAAGAGGGGGGGACCCAGATACGCAGTATTTT. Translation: CASSIERGGDPDTQYF.

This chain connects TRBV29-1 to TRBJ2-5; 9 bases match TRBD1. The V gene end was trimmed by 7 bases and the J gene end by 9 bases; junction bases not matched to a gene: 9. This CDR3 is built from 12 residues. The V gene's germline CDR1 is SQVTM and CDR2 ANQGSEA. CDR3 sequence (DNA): TGCAGCGCGGGGGACAGGGAGGTCTCCCAGTACTTC. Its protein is CSAGDREVSQYF.

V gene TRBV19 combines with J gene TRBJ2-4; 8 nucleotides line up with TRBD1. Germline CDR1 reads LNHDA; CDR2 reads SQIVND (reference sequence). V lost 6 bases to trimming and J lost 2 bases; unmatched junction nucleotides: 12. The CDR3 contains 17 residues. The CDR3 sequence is CASSRAQGAFTKNIQYF. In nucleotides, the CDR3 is TGTGCCAGTAGCCGGGCCCAGGGGGCTTTTACCAAAAACATTCAGTACTTC.

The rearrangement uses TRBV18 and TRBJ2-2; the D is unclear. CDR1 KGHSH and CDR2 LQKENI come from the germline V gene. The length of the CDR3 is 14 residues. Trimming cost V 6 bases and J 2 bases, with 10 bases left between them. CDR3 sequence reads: CASSSTLNTGELFF. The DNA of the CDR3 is TGTGCCAGCTCGTCGACACTCAACACCGGGGAGCTGTTTTTT.

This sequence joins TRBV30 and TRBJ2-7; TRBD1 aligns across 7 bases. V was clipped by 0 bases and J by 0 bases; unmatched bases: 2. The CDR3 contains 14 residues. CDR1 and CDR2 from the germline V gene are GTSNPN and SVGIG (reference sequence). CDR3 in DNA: TGTGCCTGGAGTGTCTCAGGGGGCTCCTACGAGCAGTACTTC. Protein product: CAWSVSGGSYEQYF.

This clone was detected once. The CDR3 nucleotides read TGTGCCAGCAGCCAAGATCAGTTTGCGTCAGGGATGGGATACGAGCAGTACTTC. Translation: CASSQDQFASGMGYEQYF. The chain carries TRBV4-2 and TRBJ2-7; possibly TRBD1 for D (5 bases). Germline V gene data show CDR1 as LGHNA and CDR2 as YNFKEQ. V lost 0 bases and J 4 bases, leaving 22 bases between the germline ends. This CDR3 spans 18 amino acids.

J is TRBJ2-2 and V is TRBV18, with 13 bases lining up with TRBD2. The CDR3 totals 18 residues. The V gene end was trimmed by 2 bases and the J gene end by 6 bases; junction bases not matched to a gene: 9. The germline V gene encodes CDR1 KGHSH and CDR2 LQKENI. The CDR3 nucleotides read TGTGCCAGCTCACCAACGGGGCGACTAGCGGGAGGTGCCGGGGAGCTGTTTTTT. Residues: CASSPTGRLAGGAGELFF.

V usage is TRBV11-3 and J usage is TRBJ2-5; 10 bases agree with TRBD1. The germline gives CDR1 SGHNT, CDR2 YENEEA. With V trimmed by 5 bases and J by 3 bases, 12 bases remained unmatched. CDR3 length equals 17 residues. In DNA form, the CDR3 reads TGTGCCAGCAGCCGGGCGACCGGGACAGGGGTTAAAGAGACCCAGTACTTC. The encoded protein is CASSRATGTGVKETQYF.